The 18 T cell receptor beta chains below were found in one sample sequenced in a study of blood T cell repertoires in COVID-19. Clones were sequenced by immunoSEQ multiplex PCR, and TCRdb holds only the in-frame ones, with some missing. The data hold 150,000 to 250,000 clones, with roughly 94% observed a single time. The sequencing input was peripheral blood. The receptors come from a man aged 30 to 45 with COVID-19, enrolled during active disease.

This chain joins TRBV5-4 and TRBJ2-2, with 7 bases that match TRBD1. J was trimmed by 0 bases and V by 4 bases; bases with no gene match: 9. The CDR3 has 17 residues. Germline CDR1 is SGHNT and CDR2 is YYREEE (reference sequence). In DNA, the CDR3 is TGTGCCAGCAGCGTGAGAAGGGACAGCGCGAACACCGGGGAGCTGTTTTTT. It specifies CASSVRRDSANTGELFF.

The chain has TRBV6-5 and TRBJ2-5, with D possibly being TRBD1 (6 bases). CDR3 length: 15 amino acids. Trimming took off 2 bases at V and 4 bases at J, with 14 bases between the two ends. Germline CDR1 is MNHEY and CDR2 is SVGAGI. CDR3 bases: TGTGCCAGCAGTTACCCTACAGGGTCAGGAGAGACCCAGTACTTC. This sequence encodes CASSYPTGSGETQYF.

J is TRBJ2-7 and V is TRBV11-2, with a possible D match to TRBD1 (6 bases). The germline V gene has CDR1 SGHAT and CDR2 FQNNGV. V dropped 7 bases and J dropped 0 bases, with 16 bases sitting between them. The CDR3 is 15 residues long. The chain's CDR3 is CASTDNGQHSYEQYF. DNA of the CDR3: TGTGCCAGCACCGACAATGGACAGCACTCCTACGAGCAGTACTTC.

The chain has TRBV3-1 (or the pseudogene TRBV3-2) and TRBJ2-3, with TRBD1 matching 10 bases. CDR1 is LGHDT and CDR2 is YNNKEL in the germline V gene (reference sequence). Unmatched junction bases numbered 5, after V lost 2 bases and J lost 9 bases. This CDR3 is built from 14 residues. CDR3 sequence (DNA): TGTGCCAGCAGCCAAAGGACAGGGGGTGGGACGCAGTATTTT. Translated, it gives CASSQRTGGGTQYF.

The V gene is TRBV3-1 (or the pseudogene TRBV3-2), the J gene TRBJ1-2; 8 positions agree with TRBD1. The CDR3 loop spans 12 amino acids. V dropped 1 base and J dropped 11; count of bases not matched to a gene: 3. In germline, CDR1 is LGHDT, CDR2 YNNKEL (reference sequence). The DNA for the CDR3 is TGTGCCAGCAGCCAAGTACAGGGGGGTTACACCTTC. It yields the protein CASSQVQGGYTF.

The rearrangement links TRBV5-1 to TRBJ2-3, with D possibly being TRBD2 (6 bases). V was clipped by 6 bases and J by 2 bases, with 13 bases between them. Germline V gene sequence: CDR1 SGHRS, CDR2 YFSETQ. This CDR3 comprises 14 residues. CDR3 sequence (DNA): TGCGCCAGCAACGGGGGTGCTGACACAGATACGCAGTATTTT. This encodes CASNGGADTDTQYF.

V gene TRBV5-4 combines with J gene TRBJ2-5; 9 bases are shared with TRBD2. V gave up 3 bases and J gave up 5 bases; unmatched junction bases: 5. Germline V gene sequence: CDR1 SGHNT, CDR2 YYREEE (reference sequence). The CDR3 consists of 14 residues. The CDR3: CASSSLAGEETQYF. The CDR3 nucleotides are TGTGCCAGCAGCTCGTTAGCGGGGGAGGAGACCCAGTACTTC.

The chain joins TRBV4-2 to TRBJ2-7, with 12 bases that match TRBD2. Trimming removed 1 base from V and 2 bases from J; junction bases left unmatched: 3. CDR1 is LGHNA, CDR2 YNFKEQ, per germline. The CDR3 covers 16 residues. CDR3 amino acids: CASSQGLAGDPYEQYF. CDR3 in DNA: TGTGCCAGCAGCCAAGGACTAGCGGGGGACCCCTACGAGCAGTACTTC.

The V gene is TRBV30, the J gene TRBJ1-2, with 7 bases that match TRBD1. In germline, CDR1 is GTSNPN, CDR2 SVGIG (reference sequence). V was clipped by 5 bases and J by 7 bases; unmatched bases: 13. The CDR3 sequence is 14 residues long. The CDR3 region is CAWSPTQGFRGYTF. CDR3 nucleotide sequence: TGTGCCTGGTCCCCAACACAGGGGTTCCGTGGCTACACCTTC.

This clone occurred once. The chain is built from TRBV7-9 and TRBJ1-4; TRBD1 is a possible D gene (6 bases). With 1 base removed from V and 7 bases from J, the gap between germline ends came to 16 bases. Per germline, CDR1 SEHNR and CDR2 FQNEAQ (reference sequence). The CDR3 consists of 16 residues. The CDR3 nucleotides read TGTGCCAGCAGCTTAGTTGCAGGGGTAGAAAGTGAAAAACTGTTTTTT. Translating gives CASSLVAGVESEKLFF.

The chain has TRBV10-2 and TRBJ2-1; D call uncertain. The germline gives CDR1 WSHSY, CDR2 SAAADI. V was trimmed by 9 bases and J by 5 bases, leaving 5 bases between them. There are 10 residues in the CDR3. The CDR3 sequence is CASRNNEQFF. CDR3 bases: TGCGCCAGTAGAAACAATGAGCAGTTCTTC.

The J gene is TRBJ1-6, the V gene TRBV10-1; D possibly corresponds to TRBD1 (6 bases). This CDR3 region has 17 residues. With 0 bases removed from V and 0 bases from J, the gap between germline ends came to 9 bases. Looked up from germline, CDR1 is WNHNN and CDR2 is SYGVQD (reference sequence). Written as DNA, the CDR3 is TGCGCCAGCAGTGAGTCGAAAGGGGGCTCCTATAATTCACCCCTCCACTTT. As protein: CASSESKGGSYNSPLHF.

V gene TRBV5-1 combines with J gene TRBJ1-2; 12 nucleotides align to TRBD1. This CDR3 is 16 amino acids long. The germline V gene encodes CDR1 SGHRS and CDR2 YFSETQ. J lost 8 bases, V lost 9 bases, and 17 bases had no gene match. The CDR3 nucleotides read TGCGCCACTCTCCGGATCCCGGGACAGGGGGCTTCCGGCTACACCTTC. It encodes CATLRIPGQGASGYTF.

This sequence joins TRBV6-1 and TRBJ2-1; TRBD2 agrees at 7 bases. In germline, CDR1 is MNHNS, CDR2 SASEGT. The trim removed 3 bases at V and 15 bases at J, leaving 8 bases unmatched. The CDR3 has 12 amino acids. CDR3 DNA: TGTGCCAGCAGTGAGGGCTGGGGGGGGTGGTTCTTC. Protein sequence: CASSEGWGGWFF.

The V and J genes are TRBV7-9 and TRBJ1-1; TRBD1 matches at 9 bases. V shed 1 base, J shed 4 bases, and the junction held 7 bases outside the gene matches. Germline lookup yields CDR1 SEHNR and CDR2 FQNEAQ (reference sequence). The CDR3 runs 16 residues. The CDR3, as DNA: TGTGCCAGCAGCTTAGTGGGACAGGGTCTCGGCACTGAAGCTTTCTTT. Translating gives CASSLVGQGLGTEAFF. Together with reference TRBV7-9 and TRBJ1-1, the CDR3 gives the full variable domain: DTGVSQNPRHKITKRGQNVTFRCDPISEHNRLYWYRQTLGQGPEFLTYFQNEAQLEKSRLLSDRFSAERPKGSFSTLEIQRTEQGDSAMYLCASSLVGQGLGTEAFFGQGTRLTVV.

The chain has TRBV5-6 and TRBJ1-3, with 10 bases identical to TRBD1. V dropped 2 bases and J dropped 0; count of bases not matched to a gene: 8. CDR1 is SGHDT, CDR2 YYEEEE, per germline. The CDR3 loop spans 18 amino acids. CDR3 in DNA: TGTGCCAGCAGCTTTACCCGGGACAGGGGAAACTCTGGAAACACCATATATTTT. Translated: CASSFTRDRGNSGNTIYF.

This chain uses TRBV5-5 with TRBJ1-2; 10 bases are shared with TRBD1. After removal of 5 bases from V and 3 bases from J, the junction contained 16 bases not matched to a gene. There are 18 residues in the CDR3. Germline-derived CDR1 and CDR2 are SGHKS and YYEKEE (reference sequence). CDR3 loop: CASRTTRDRGAPDYGYTF. Written as DNA, the CDR3 is TGTGCCAGCAGGACGACCCGGGACAGGGGCGCACCGGACTATGGCTACACCTTC.

The gene calls are TRBV18 and TRBJ2-7; TRBD2 matches 10 bases. Germline V gene sequence: CDR1 KGHSH, CDR2 LQKENI. This CDR3 region has 15 residues. Germline trimming cut 3 bases from V and 3 bases from J; bases unmatched to any gene: 5. The CDR3 protein is CASSPGLAVVYEQYF. The CDR3, as DNA: TGTGCCAGCTCACCCGGACTAGCGGTAGTCTACGAGCAGTACTTC.